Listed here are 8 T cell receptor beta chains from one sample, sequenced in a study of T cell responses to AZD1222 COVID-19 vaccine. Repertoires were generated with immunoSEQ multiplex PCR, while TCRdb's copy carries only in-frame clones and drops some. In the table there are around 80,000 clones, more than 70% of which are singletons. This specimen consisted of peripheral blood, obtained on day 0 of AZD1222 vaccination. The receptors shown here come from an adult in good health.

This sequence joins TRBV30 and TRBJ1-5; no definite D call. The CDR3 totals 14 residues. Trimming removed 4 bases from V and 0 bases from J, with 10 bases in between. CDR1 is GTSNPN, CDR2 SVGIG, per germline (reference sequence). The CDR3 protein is CAWNQDVSNQPQHF. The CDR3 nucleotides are TGTGCCTGGAACCAGGACGTTAGCAATCAGCCCCAGCATTTT.

In DNA form, the CDR3 reads TGTGCCAGCTCACGGGGACAGGGTAATGAAAAACTGTTTTTT. It translates to CASSRGQGNEKLFF. The V call is TRBV18, the J call TRBJ1-4, with 9 bases that match TRBD1. J lost 4 bases, V lost 4 bases, and 1 base had no gene match. The CDR3 covers 14 residues. In germline, CDR1 is KGHSH, CDR2 LQKENI.

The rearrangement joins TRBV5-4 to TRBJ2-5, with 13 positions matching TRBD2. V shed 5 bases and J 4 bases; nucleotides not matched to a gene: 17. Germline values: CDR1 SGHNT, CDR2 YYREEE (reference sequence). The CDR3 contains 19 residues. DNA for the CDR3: TGTGCCAGCAGTTCACCGGGACTAGCGGGGCCAGGGGGGGCAGAGACCCAGTACTTC. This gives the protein CASSSPGLAGPGGAETQYF.

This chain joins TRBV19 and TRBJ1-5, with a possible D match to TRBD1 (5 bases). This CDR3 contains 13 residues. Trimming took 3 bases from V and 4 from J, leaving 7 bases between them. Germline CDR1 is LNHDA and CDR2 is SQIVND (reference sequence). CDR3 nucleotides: TGTGCCAGTAGTATCCCAGGGAATCAGCCCCAGCATTTT. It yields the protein CASSIPGNQPQHF.

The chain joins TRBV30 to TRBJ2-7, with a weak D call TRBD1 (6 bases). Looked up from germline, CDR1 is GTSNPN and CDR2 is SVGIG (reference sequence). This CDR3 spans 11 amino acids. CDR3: CAAGVTNEQYF. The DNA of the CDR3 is TGTGCGGCAGGGGTGACAAACGAGCAGTACTTC.

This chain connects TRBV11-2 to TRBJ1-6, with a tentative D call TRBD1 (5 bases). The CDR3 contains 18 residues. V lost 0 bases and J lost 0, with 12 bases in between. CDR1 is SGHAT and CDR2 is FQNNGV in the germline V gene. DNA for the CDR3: TGTGCCAGCAGCTTAGATTTTGAGGGGAGCTCCTATAATTCACCCCTCCACTTT. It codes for CASSLDFEGSSYNSPLHF.

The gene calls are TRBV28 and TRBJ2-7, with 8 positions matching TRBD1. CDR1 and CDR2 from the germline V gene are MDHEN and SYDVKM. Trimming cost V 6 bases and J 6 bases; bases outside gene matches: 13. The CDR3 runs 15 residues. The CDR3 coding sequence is TGTGCCAGCAGAGTCCCCGGGACAGGACCTTCCGAGCAGTACTTC. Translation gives CASRVPGTGPSEQYF.

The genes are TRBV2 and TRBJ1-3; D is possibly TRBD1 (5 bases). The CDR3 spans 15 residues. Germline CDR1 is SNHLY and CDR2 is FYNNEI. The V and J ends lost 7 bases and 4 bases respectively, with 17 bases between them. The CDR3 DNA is TGTGCCAGCATCTTGGAGGGAGGGGCCGGAAACACCATATATTTT. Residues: CASILEGGAGNTIYF.